Presented here are 14 T cell receptor beta chains from one specimen sequenced in a study of patients and donors after allogeneic stem cell transplantation. TCRdb reprocessed the RT-PCR reads via MiXCR and lists one record per CDR3 protein. Here the sample spans about 960,000 distinct CDR3 sequences, more than 15% being singletons. The sequenced material came from blood, either unsorted or a sorted T cell fraction (not recorded which). Every receptor here comes from a human donor who was either an allogeneic HSCT recipient or a stem cell or donor lymphocyte infusion donor (not recorded which). It is not recorded whose cells these are; they may come from a transplant donor.

This clonotype showed up just a few times. The chain joins TRBV12-3 or TRBV12-4 to TRBJ2-3; 8 bases agree with TRBD2. Trimming cost V 7 bases and J 1 base; bases outside gene matches: 10. This CDR3 region has 16 residues. CDR3 residues: CASTPPGRGRTDTQYF. CDR3 DNA sequence: TGTGCCAGCACCCCCCCCGGGAGGGGCCGCACAGATACGCAGTATTTT.

This clonotype has a handful of counts. The gene calls are TRBV12-5 and TRBJ2-2; no definite D call. The germline V and J ends were trimmed by 2 bases and 8 bases, with 9 bases remaining between them. The germline V gene encodes CDR1 LGHNT and CDR2 FRNRAP. The CDR3 contains 13 residues. Here the CDR3 reads CASGLTYLGELFF. CDR3 sequence (DNA): TGTGCTAGTGGTTTGACCTACTTAGGGGAGCTGTTTTTT.

This clonotype was recorded a few times. V and J are TRBV7-2 and TRBJ2-7, with TRBD1 identical over 8 bases. This CDR3 has 14 amino acids. Germline trimming cut 4 bases from V and 9 bases from J; bases unmatched to any gene: 11. Per germline, CDR1 SGHTA and CDR2 FQGNSA. As DNA, the CDR3 is TGTGCCAGCAGCTGGGGGACAGGAACACCGTTGCAGTACTTC. This codes for CASSWGTGTPLQYF.

The rearrangement uses TRBV24-1 and TRBJ2-2; perhaps TRBD2 as D (5 bases). The V gene lost 2 bases and the J gene lost 1 base, with 10 bases spanning the gap. Per germline, CDR1 KGHDR and CDR2 SFDVKD. CDR3 size: 16 residues. DNA for the CDR3: TGTGCCACCAGTGATTGGGAGACGAGGAACACCGGGGAGCTGTTTTTT. This codes for CATSDWETRNTGELFF.

This chain joins TRBV12-3 or TRBV12-4 and TRBJ2-5; 9 nucleotides align to TRBD2. The CDR3 runs to 14 residues. The trim removed 6 bases at V and 7 bases at J, leaving 9 bases unmatched. CDR3 bases: TGTGCCAGCAGCCGAACTCGGCGGGAGGGGACCCAGTACTTC. This codes for CASSRTRREGTQYF.

The V and J genes are TRBV4-2 and TRBJ2-1, with 7 bases fitting TRBD2. The trim removed 3 bases at V and 6 bases at J, leaving 11 bases unmatched. The CDR3 runs 16 residues. Germline V CDR1 and CDR2: LGHNA, YNFKEQ. For the CDR3, the DNA is TGTGCCAGCAGCCAGGAGCGAGCGGGAAAAGGCAATGAGCAGTTCTTC. It encodes CASSQERAGKGNEQFF.

This clonotype was picked up many times. V and J are TRBV4-3 and TRBJ2-1; 7 nucleotides agree with TRBD2. Looked up from germline, CDR1 is LGHNA and CDR2 is YSLEER. The length of the CDR3 is 15 residues. J gave up 4 bases and V 0 bases, and 3 bases lay outside the gene matches. CDR3 DNA: TGCGCCAGCAGCCAAGATGCTAGCGGATACAATGAGCAGTTCTTC. It translates to CASSQDASGYNEQFF.

This clonotype was detected a few times. The chain links TRBV20-1 to TRBJ2-2, with a possible D match to TRBD2 (6 bases). V was cut by 4 bases and J by 4 bases, with 7 bases left in between. Looked up from germline, CDR1 is DFQATT and CDR2 is SNEGSKA (reference sequence). This CDR3 has 12 residues. Written as DNA, the CDR3 is TGCAGTGCTACGGGGGTCACCGGGGAGCTGTTTTTT. Translated: CSATGVTGELFF.

This clonotype was seen only once. With a much larger clone just one base away, this may be a read error. The chain employs TRBV4-1 and TRBJ2-1; 9 bases line up with TRBD2. This CDR3 has 19 residues. Germline loops: CDR1 MGHRA, CDR2 YSYEKL. CDR3 sequence (DNA): TGCGCCAGCAGCCAATATCTAGCGGGAATAACTTTCTCCTACAATGAGCAGTCCTTC. Protein product: CASSQYLAGITFSYNEQSF.

Ten or more counts support this clonotype. This rearrangement joins TRBV27 to TRBJ1-6; perhaps TRBD1 as D (6 bases). Germline V lookup: CDR1 MNHEY, CDR2 SMNVEV (reference sequence). The ends were cut back, 0 bases at V and 12 bases at J, with 6 bases in the middle. The CDR3 extends over 12 amino acids. The CDR3 is CASSLSGGPLHF. In DNA form, the CDR3 reads TGTGCCAGCAGTTTATCAGGGGGACCCCTCCACTTT.

The genes are TRBV19 and TRBJ1-5; D is possibly TRBD1 (5 bases). CDR1 and CDR2 (germline): LNHDA, SQIVND (reference sequence). The CDR3 totals 16 residues. With 5 bases removed from V and 0 bases from J, the gap between germline ends came to 14 bases. CDR3 DNA: TGTGCCAGTAGTGGACACAGGATCCTTAGCAATCAGCCCCAGCATTTT. It codes for CASSGHRILSNQPQHF. Using reference TRBV19 and TRBJ1-5 for the parts outside the CDR3, the full variable domain is DGGITQSPKYLFRKEGQNVTLSCEQNLNHDAMYWYRQDPGQGLRLIYYSQIVNDFQKGDIAEGYSVSREKKESFPLTVTSAQKNPTAFYLCASSGHRILSNQPQHFGDGTRLSIL.

V and J are TRBV29-1 and TRBJ2-4; TRBD1 agrees at 7 bases. The length of the CDR3 is 13 residues. Germline lookup yields CDR1 SQVTM and CDR2 ANQGSEA. Germline trimming cut 7 bases from V and 7 bases from J; bases unmatched to any gene: 10. CDR3 nucleotides: TGCAGCGGCGAGGACAGGCCAAGGAACATTCAGTACTTC. Its translation is CSGEDRPRNIQYF.

This clonotype was seen repeatedly, ten times or more. V gene TRBV5-1 combines with J gene TRBJ2-2; D may be TRBD1 or TRBD2 (5 bases each). The germline CDR1 and CDR2 sequences are SGHRS and YFSETQ. The ends were cut back, 1 base at V and 1 base at J, with 14 bases in the middle. The CDR3 is 17 amino acids. For the CDR3, the DNA is TGCGCCAGCAGCTTGCCCGCTGGGGCGGGGAACACCGGGGAGCTGTTTTTT. This gives the protein CASSLPAGAGNTGELFF. Full variable domain (outside the CDR3, taken from reference TRBV5-1 and TRBJ2-2): KAGVTQTPRYLIKTRGQQVTLSCSPISGHRSVSWYQQTPGQGLQFLFEYFSETQRNKGNFPGRFSGRQFSNSRSEMNVSTLELGDSALYLCASSLPAGAGNTGELFFGEGSRLTVL.

The chain is built from TRBV29-1 and TRBJ2-5; D may be TRBD1 or TRBD2 (6 bases each). Trimming took off 7 bases at V and 2 bases at J, with 14 bases between the two ends. CDR3 length equals 13 residues. CDR1 and CDR2 (germline): SQVTM, ANQGSEA. For the CDR3, the DNA is TGCAGCGCGCCGAGGGGGGTACAAGAGACCCAGTACTTC. Its translation is CSAPRGVQETQYF.